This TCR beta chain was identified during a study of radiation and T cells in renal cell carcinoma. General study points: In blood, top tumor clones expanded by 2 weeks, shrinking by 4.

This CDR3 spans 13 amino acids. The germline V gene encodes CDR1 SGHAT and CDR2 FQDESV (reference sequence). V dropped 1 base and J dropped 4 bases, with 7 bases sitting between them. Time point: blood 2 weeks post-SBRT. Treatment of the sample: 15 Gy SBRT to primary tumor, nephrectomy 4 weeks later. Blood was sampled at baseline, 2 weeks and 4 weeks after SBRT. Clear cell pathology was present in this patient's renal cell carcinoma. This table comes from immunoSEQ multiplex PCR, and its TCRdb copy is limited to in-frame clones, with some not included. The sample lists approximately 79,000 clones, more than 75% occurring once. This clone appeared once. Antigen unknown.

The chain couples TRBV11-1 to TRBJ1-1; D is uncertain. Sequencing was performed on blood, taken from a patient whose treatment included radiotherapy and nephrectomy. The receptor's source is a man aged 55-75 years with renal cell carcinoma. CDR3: CASSLELSTEAFF. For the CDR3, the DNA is TGTGCCAGCAGCTTAGAGCTGAGCACTGAAGCTTTCTTT.